What follows describes a single TCR beta chain. Its antigen is unidentified. In germline, CDR1 is LNHDA, CDR2 SQIVND (reference sequence). Between the trimmed V and J ends, which lost 0 bases and 7 bases, there was a span of 9 bases. CDR3 size: 14 residues. Regarding time point: newly diagnosed GD, antithyroid drugs for less than 3 months. TCR sequences were obtained from RNA taken from PBMCs. According to the study, TCR beta libraries were built with iRepertoire HTBI primers and CDR3-region Arm-PCR. TCRdb reanalysed the multiplex PCR reads using MiXCR and keeps one entry per CDR3 protein. The sample records roughly 500,000 distinct CDR3 sequences, less than 15% being singletons. The data were taken from a study of regulatory T cells in long-lasting Graves disease. Study-level findings and limits: Researchers reported studying only peripheral blood, not thyroid tissue. Since the sample size was small, accuracy may have been reduced.

These data were also filed under a second study, of T cells in Graves' hyperthyroidism and ophthalmopathy. That paper adds: HTBI primers drove first-round RT-PCR of the TCR CDR3.

This TCR was recovered from a man aged 25-40 years with Graves disease. Sequenced material: peripheral blood mononuclear cells (PBMCs), taken at new diagnosis, from a patient treated with antithyroid drugs. The rearrangement uses TRBV19 and TRBJ1-4; no reliable D call. In DNA, the CDR3 is TGTGCCAGTAGTATAGAGGGGATGCGTGAAAAACTGTTTTTT. This gives the protein CASSIEGMREKLFF.